The sequence of this T cell receptor beta chain was determined in a study of T cell responses to AZD1222 COVID-19 vaccine. Findings and caveats of the study: Clonal diversity was possibly underestimated, and the donors were mostly white British, with more females.

Trimming left V 1 base short and J 3 bases short, with 13 bases between. The CDR3 has 15 residues. Per the germline V gene, CDR1 is SGHNT and CDR2 is YENEEA. Regarding this clone: Its antigen remains unidentified.

This table comes from immunoSEQ multiplex PCR, and its TCRdb copy is limited to in-frame clones, with some not included. The repertoire holds about 160,000 clones, with roughly 90% as singletons. This receptor was identified in an adult who received the AZD1222 COVID-19 vaccine. The sample consisted of peripheral blood, taken 28 days after the second AZD1222 dose. The V and J genes are TRBV11-3 and TRBJ2-7, with D possibly matching TRBD2 (5 bases). DNA for the CDR3: TGTGCCAGCAGCTTAGCTGAGGGCTTGGTCTACGAGCAGTACTTC. It specifies CASSLAEGLVYEQYF. Combining the CDR3 with reference TRBV11-3 and TRBJ2-7 gives the whole variable domain EAGVVQSPRYKIIEKKQPVAFWCNPISGHNTLYWYLQNLGQGPELLIRYENEEAVDDSQLPKDRFSAERLKGVDSTLKIQPAELGDSAVYLCASSLAEGLVYEQYFGPGTRLTVT.